What follows is one T cell receptor (beta chain) and its context. This entry comes from a study of blood T cell repertoires in COVID-19. Study information: The analysed material was cDNA or gDNA that came from T cells, B-cell-depleted T cells, or PBMCs.

V lost 0 bases to trimming and J lost 6 bases; unmatched junction nucleotides: 4. Per germline, CDR1 LNHDA and CDR2 SQIVND (reference sequence). This CDR3 comprises 15 residues. Methods used by the authors: Reference gene primers were amplified, and this amplification served to estimate nucleated cell counts. Sequencing was performed with immunoSEQ multiplex PCR; in TCRdb, only in-frame clones are kept and a portion is missing. V and J calls and clone size are given by that table; D and trimming were obtained from the DNA. The sample holds about 240,000 clones, 86% seen once. Source material: PBMCs or T cells enriched from blood (not recorded which). This receptor was identified in a woman aged 40 to 55 with acute COVID-19. The chain has TRBV19 and TRBJ2-1; 8 bases match TRBD2. The CDR3 DNA reads TGTGCCAGTAGTATAGAAACTAGCGGCAGCAATGAGCAGTTCTTC. It translates to CASSIETSGSNEQFF.